This T cell receptor beta chain comes out of a study of cytomegalovirus exposure and HLA in healthy donors. Turning to the study itself: The 110 or so validation repertoires used the same platform as the 666 first-cohort repertoires, a later analysis reported. Overall study findings and caveats: According to a subsequent analysis, TCR clusters from the first cohort were inclined to appear together in the 120 validation repertoires. In vitro, a few CMV-associated chains proved specific for CMV antigens. Accounts indicate the classifier identified cytomegalovirus status with strong specificity and sensitivity.

The V and J ends lost 1 base and 8 bases respectively, with 11 bases between them. Per the germline V gene, CDR1 is SGHAT and CDR2 is FQDESV (reference sequence). The CDR3 has 13 residues. A word on this clone: Its antigen is not identified.

Sequencing was performed with immunoSEQ multiplex PCR; in TCRdb, only in-frame clones are kept and a portion is missing. The sample includes under 200,000 clones, 90% to 97% of them seen just once. Sequenced sample: PBMCs. The receptor was derived from a woman aged 18-35 years in good health and CMV-seronegative. This chain connects TRBV11-1 to TRBJ1-1; perhaps TRBD1 as D (5 bases). This CDR3 reads CASSLVRGEEAFF. CDR3 sequence (DNA): TGTGCCAGCAGCTTAGTGCGGGGGGAGGAAGCTTTCTTT.